This TCR beta chain originates from a study of early T cells in non-severe SARS-CoV-2 infection. Individual cDNA molecules were tagged with unique molecular identifiers. Via MiXCR, TCRdb re-called the 5' RACE reads, giving one row per CDR3 protein. The table has 20,000 to 25,000 distinct CDR3 sequences, more than 4% seen once; the top ten hold around 4.5%. This CDR3 contains 14 residues. V was cut by 3 bases and J by 7 bases, with 16 bases left in between. From germline, CDR1 is SGHDN and CDR2 FVKESK. This TCR came from an adult who was a healthcare worker with PCR-confirmed SARS-CoV-2 infection or an uninfected control (not recorded which). What was sequenced was whole blood. The chain employs TRBV14 and TRBJ2-7, with D perhaps TRBD1 (5 bases). For the CDR3, the DNA is TGTGCCAGCAGCCAGTATCTACAGGTTTGGGAGCAGTACTTC. Translating gives CASSQYLQVWEQYF.